This passage covers 18 T cell receptor beta chains from one sample sequenced in a study of response to subunit inactivated influenza vaccine. MiXCR was run by TCRdb on the RT-PCR reads, yielding one entry per CDR3 protein. Of some 180,000 distinct CDR3 sequences in the sample, about a tenth were seen once. This specimen consisted of non-naive T cells sorted from PBMCs, obtained on the day of vaccination. Receptor source: a man aged 50 to 59 who received an inactivated influenza vaccine.

The rearrangement uses TRBV6-5 and TRBJ2-1, with TRBD1 matching 10 bases. Germline loops: CDR1 MNHEY, CDR2 SVGAGI. Unmatched junction bases numbered 6, after V lost 2 bases and J lost 5 bases. This CDR3 region has 16 residues. CDR3 nucleotides: TGTGCCAGCAGTTACGCAACCGGGACAGGGGACAATGAGCAGTTCTTC. Amino acid sequence: CASSYATGTGDNEQFF.

This clonotype was counted between two and nine times. The chain joins TRBV3-1 to TRBJ2-1; TRBD2 agrees at 9 bases. This CDR3 region has 17 residues. Losses at the gene ends were 2 bases for V and 8 bases for J; bases not matched to a gene: 13. Germline-derived CDR1 and CDR2 are LGHDT and YNNKEL (reference sequence). CDR3 in DNA: TGTGCCAGCAGCCAAAGAGTAGCGGGGGCCCGTCGAGATGAGCAGTTCTTC. Encoded protein: CASSQRVAGARRDEQFF.

This clonotype was counted between two and nine times. V usage is TRBV7-8 and J usage is TRBJ2-3, with no clear D. There are 13 residues in the CDR3. CDR1 and CDR2 from the germline V gene are SGHVS and FQNEAQ. Deletions cut 9 bases from V and 0 bases from J, with 10 bases between. The CDR3 loop reads CASRDLSTDTQYF. CDR3 nucleotide sequence: TGTGCCAGTAGAGATCTTAGCACAGATACGCAGTATTTT. Drawing the rest from reference TRBV7-8 and TRBJ2-3, the complete variable domain is GAGVSQSPRYKVAKRGQDVALRCDPISGHVSLFWYQQALGQGPEFLTYFQNEAQLDKSGLPSDRFFAERPEGSVSTLKIQRTQQEDSAVYLCASRDLSTDTQYFGPGTRLTVL.

Only a few counts were recorded for this clonotype. The rearrangement joins TRBV20-1 to TRBJ2-5; 11 nucleotides line up with TRBD1. The V and J ends lost 3 bases and 7 bases, in that order; junction bases with no gene match: 13. Germline loops: CDR1 DFQATT, CDR2 SNEGSKA (reference sequence). This CDR3 contains 16 residues. CDR3 sequence reads: CSARGLGQGARGTQYF. As DNA, the CDR3 is TGCAGTGCTAGGGGGCTAGGACAGGGGGCGCGCGGGACCCAGTACTTC.

This clonotype was seen a handful of times. The chain combines TRBV6-2 or TRBV6-3 with TRBJ1-1, with D maybe TRBD1 (6 bases). Germline CDR1 MNHEY, CDR2 SVGEGT. This CDR3 region has 17 residues. Trimming took off 0 bases at V and 1 base at J, with 15 bases between the two ends. The CDR3 loop is CASSYSMRGARNTEAFF. The CDR3 bases are TGTGCCAGCAGTTACTCGATGCGGGGGGCGCGGAACACTGAAGCTTTCTTT.

In this sample, this clonotype turned up many times. V is TRBV24-1 and J is TRBJ2-1; D tentatively fits TRBD1 or TRBD2 (5 bases each). This CDR3 is built from 13 residues. CDR1 and CDR2 from the germline V gene are KGHDR and SFDVKD. V was shortened by 4 bases and J by 15 bases, with 18 bases between the two germline ends. In DNA form, the CDR3 reads TGTGCCACCAGTGAGGGGACGAAGGGCACGCGGTTCTTC. As protein: CATSEGTKGTRFF.

The chain uses TRBV20-1 and TRBJ2-7, with no clear D. This CDR3 has 13 amino acids. The germline CDR1 and CDR2 sequences are DFQATT and SNEGSKA (reference sequence). The V end lost 5 bases, the J end lost 3 bases, and 14 bases lay between the germline ends. CDR3 DNA sequence: TGCAGTGCTTTCCGGACCAGTGACTACGAGCAGTACTTC. This translates into CSAFRTSDYEQYF.

This clonotype has ten or more counts. The J gene is TRBJ2-1, the V gene TRBV7-2; D not resolved. CDR3 length: 14 amino acids. The V gene's germline CDR1 is SGHTA and CDR2 FQGNSA. Trimming pared 3 bases from V and 0 bases from J, leaving 6 bases between. CDR3 nucleotides: TGTGCCAGCAGCTTGGACGGCTCCTACAATGAGCAGTTCTTC. Translating it yields CASSLDGSYNEQFF.

This clonotype was recorded at least ten times. V gene TRBV5-6 combines with J gene TRBJ2-1, with no clear D. Trimming removed 5 bases at V and 5 bases at J, with 14 bases between. CDR1 and CDR2 from the germline V gene are SGHDT and YYEEEE. There are 14 residues in the CDR3. The CDR3: CASSPQRQNNEQFF. CDR3 sequence (DNA): TGTGCCAGCAGTCCCCAACGGCAGAACAATGAGCAGTTCTTC.

This clonotype was observed a few times. This chain links TRBV6-1 with TRBJ2-3; TRBD2 might be the D (5 bases). The V end was cut by 6 bases, the J end by 2 bases, with 12 bases between. CDR3 length: 14 residues. Germline V gives CDR1 MNHNS, CDR2 SASEGT. CDR3: CASSRGGLTDTQYF. The DNA for the CDR3 is TGTGCCAGCAGCCGTGGAGGCCTCACAGATACGCAGTATTTT.

This clonotype was seen only a few times. This rearrangement joins TRBV7-9 to TRBJ2-7, with D perhaps TRBD1 (5 bases). The CDR3 is 16 residues long. Germline loops: CDR1 SEHNR, CDR2 FQNEAQ (reference sequence). Trimming cost V 4 bases and J 4 bases, with 20 bases left between them. As DNA, the CDR3 is TGTGCCAGCAGCTCAGAAGGGTGGGGCAGGAATTACGAGCAGTACTTC. Its protein product is CASSSEGWGRNYEQYF.

This clonotype was counted between two and nine times. This chain uses TRBV12-3 or TRBV12-4 with TRBJ2-6; D gene ambiguous. Trimming removed 7 bases at V and 1 base at J, with 11 bases between. The CDR3 is 15 residues long. CDR3 nucleotides: TGTGCCAGCACTCTATCCCCATCTGGGGCCAACGTCCTGACTTTC. It yields the protein CASTLSPSGANVLTF.

This clonotype showed up just a few times. The chain is built from TRBV7-9 and TRBJ2-1; D perhaps matches TRBD2 (6 bases). Germline lookup yields CDR1 SEHNR and CDR2 FQNEAQ (reference sequence). This CDR3 has 16 amino acids. Deletions cut 1 base from V and 1 base from J, with 11 bases between. Written as DNA, the CDR3 is TGTGCCAGCAGCTTAGTGTCTGCGGGGTCCTACAATGAGCAGTTCTTC. Its translation is CASSLVSAGSYNEQFF.

This clonotype has more than one count but fewer than ten. The V gene is TRBV29-1, the J gene TRBJ1-2; possibly TRBD1 for D (5 bases). Trimming took 5 bases from V and 5 from J, leaving 21 bases between them. The germline CDR1 and CDR2 sequences are SQVTM and ANQGSEA. The CDR3 contains 15 residues. For the CDR3, the DNA is TGCAGCGTTCTTGGCAGGGTGGGATCATTATATGGCTACACCTTC. Amino acids: CSVLGRVGSLYGYTF.

This clonotype was counted between two and nine times. The J gene is TRBJ1-1, the V gene TRBV7-8; 9 bases map to TRBD1. After removal of 4 bases from V and 10 bases from J, the junction contained 16 bases not matched to a gene. The CDR3 has 16 amino acids. Per the germline V gene, CDR1 is SGHVS and CDR2 is FQNEAQ. CDR3 sequence reads: CASSSYRGQSFRVAFF. The CDR3 region has the DNA TGTGCCAGCAGCTCATACAGGGGGCAGAGTTTTCGGGTAGCTTTCTTT.

This clonotype was seen ten or more times. This rearrangement joins TRBV5-1 to TRBJ2-2; tentatively, D is TRBD2 (7 bases). Germline assignment: CDR1 SGHRS and CDR2 YFSETQ. This CDR3 spans 16 amino acids. V lost 4 bases, J lost 7 bases, and 20 bases lay in between. The chain's CDR3 is CASSPAAGALGGELFF. CDR3 nucleotide sequence: TGCGCCAGCAGCCCCGCGGCGGGGGCGTTAGGCGGGGAGCTGTTTTTT.

This clonotype occurred a few times. This rearrangement joins TRBV24-1 to TRBJ2-5; a possible D gene is TRBD1 (5 bases). The CDR3 is 15 residues long. Germline assignment: CDR1 KGHDR and CDR2 SFDVKD. Trimming removed 1 base at V and 2 bases at J, with 10 bases between. The CDR3 bases are TGTGCCACCAGTGATTTTGGGCAGGGACAAGAGACCCAGTACTTC. Amino acids: CATSDFGQGQETQYF.

The chain is built from TRBV4-3 and TRBJ2-3; 8 bases line up with TRBD2. The CDR3 totals 18 residues. Trimming removed 1 base from V and 1 base from J; junction bases left unmatched: 10. Looked up from germline, CDR1 is LGHNA and CDR2 is YSLEER. For the CDR3, the DNA is TGCGCCAGCAGCCAAGCCCTGAGGCCAGCGGGAGGCACAGATACGCAGTATTTT. Amino acid sequence: CASSQALRPAGGTDTQYF.